These 12 T cell receptor beta chains came from one sample sequenced in a study of regulatory T cells in long-lasting Graves disease. Time point described: persistent/refractory GD, antithyroid drugs over 5 years with positive TRAb. Construction of the TCR library relied on RNA isolated from PBMCs. With iRepertoire HTBI primers and Arm-PCR of CDR3 regions, TCR beta libraries were built. From the multiplex PCR reads, TCRdb called clonotypes with MiXCR, one entry per CDR3 protein. This table has 350,000 to 500,000 distinct CDR3 sequences, around 23% appearing once. Source: peripheral blood mononuclear cells (PBMCs), taken when the disease was refractory, from a patient treated with antithyroid drugs. Source of these receptors: a female donor with Graves disease.

This clonotype has a count of ten or more. This chain links TRBV28 with TRBJ2-6, with D possibly being TRBD1 (5 bases). The CDR3 is 13 amino acids. Trimming removed 5 bases from V and 12 bases from J, with 14 bases in between. Germline V gives CDR1 MDHEN, CDR2 SYDVKM. The CDR3 region is CASSEDISGVLTF. The CDR3, as DNA: TGTGCCAGCAGTGAGGACATCTCGGGCGTCCTGACTTTC.

This clonotype turned up a few times. CDR3 loop: CSATGPGGNSPSSYNEQFF. The CDR3 nucleotides are TGCAGTGCTACCGGGCCGGGGGGGAACTCTCCGAGCTCCTACAATGAGCAGTTCTTC. The chain carries TRBV20-1 and TRBJ2-1; 8 positions match TRBD2. The J segment lost 0 bases and the V segment lost 4 bases, leaving 17 bases of the junction unmatched. The CDR3 length is 19 residues. Germline CDR1 and CDR2: DFQATT and SNEGSKA (reference sequence).

The gene calls are TRBV12-3 or TRBV12-4 and TRBJ2-7; maybe TRBD2 (5 bases). The length of the CDR3 is 13 residues. Trimming took off 9 bases at V and 5 bases at J, with 17 bases between the two ends. The CDR3 sequence is CARIELEKNEQYF. The CDR3 DNA sequence: TGTGCCAGGATAGAACTAGAAAAGAACGAGCAGTACTTC.

This clonotype has more than one count but fewer than ten. The chain couples TRBV28 to TRBJ2-1; 9 nucleotides agree with TRBD2. Germline CDR1 and CDR2: MDHEN and SYDVKM. Trimming removed 6 bases from V and 6 bases from J; junction bases left unmatched: 3. There are 13 residues in the CDR3. The CDR3 is CASRPTSGNEQFF. The CDR3 DNA sequence: TGTGCCAGCAGACCGACTAGCGGCAATGAGCAGTTCTTC.

This clonotype has only a few counts. As DNA, the CDR3 is TGTGCCAGCAGCGTAGCTGACCAGGGTTACAAAGCTTTCTTT. Amino acid sequence: CASSVADQGYKAFF. The chain couples TRBV9 to TRBJ1-1, with D perhaps matching TRBD1 (5 bases). Trimming pared 0 bases from V and 9 bases from J, leaving 15 bases between. In germline, CDR1 is SGDLS, CDR2 YYNGEE. This CDR3 region has 14 residues. The whole variable domain, remainder taken from reference TRBV9 and TRBJ1-1, is DSGVTQTPKHLITATGQRVTLRCSPRSGDLSVYWYQQSLDQGLQFLIQYYNGEERAKGNILERFSAQQFPDLHSELNLSSLELGDSALYFCASSVADQGYKAFFGQGTRLTVV.

This clonotype was seen ten or more times. The rearrangement uses TRBV12-3 or TRBV12-4 and TRBJ1-3; D not resolved. The CDR3 consists of 12 residues. The V end was cut by 6 bases, the J end by 4 bases, with 7 bases between. Written as DNA, the CDR3 is TGTGCCAGCAGCTCGCGGGGAAACACCATATATTTT. It is translated as CASSSRGNTIYF.

This clonotype has more than one count but fewer than ten. The rearrangement uses TRBV5-1 and TRBJ2-7; possibly TRBD1 for D (6 bases). Germline lookup yields CDR1 SGHRS and CDR2 YFSETQ. The CDR3 is 15 amino acids. The V and J ends lost 5 bases and 2 bases respectively, with 17 bases between them. The CDR3 DNA reads as TGCGCCAGCAGTTCAGGAGTGACAGGTCCCTACGAGCAGTACTTC. It translates to CASSSGVTGPYEQYF.

This clonotype was observed at least ten times. The rearrangement links TRBV10-3 to TRBJ1-1; TRBD1 matches 7 bases. Germline values: CDR1 ENHRY, CDR2 SYGVKD. The CDR3 totals 17 residues. The junction had 16 bases not matched to a gene; V was cut back by 6 bases and J by 3 bases. In nucleotides, the CDR3 is TGTGCCATCAGAAGGGACAGTTCGGCCGAAGGGTACACTGAAGCTTTCTTT. This codes for CAIRRDSSAEGYTEAFF.

Comment on this clonotype: This sequence may be a read error, since a much larger clone differs from it by one base. The V and J genes are TRBV6-1 and TRBJ1-3; 9 bases align to TRBD1. The germline gives CDR1 MNHNS, CDR2 SASEGT. The CDR3 runs to 15 residues. V shed 6 bases, J shed 1 base, and the junction held 4 bases outside the gene matches. CDR3 residues: CASRNRGRSGNTIYF. The CDR3 coding sequence is TGTGCCAGCAGGAACAGGGGGCGTTCTGGAAACACCATATATTTT.

This clonotype was detected ten times or more. This chain connects TRBV10-1 to TRBJ2-7; D is undetermined. The CDR3 length is 14 residues. The germline V gene has CDR1 WNHNN and CDR2 SYGVQD (reference sequence). The ends were cut back, 5 bases at V and 0 bases at J, with 11 bases in the middle. In DNA, the CDR3 is TGCGCCAGCAGTAAAACAGCGAGCTCCTACGAGCAGTACTTC. Its translation: CASSKTASSYEQYF.

This clonotype was counted at least ten times. The CDR3 loop reads CASSSGLAGPSGAQYF. As DNA, the CDR3 is TGTGCCAGCAGTTCGGGACTAGCGGGGCCCTCGGGGGCCCAGTACTTC. This chain uses TRBV12-3 or TRBV12-4 with TRBJ2-5; 13 bases are shared with TRBD2. Trimming at V came to 4 bases and at J to 9 bases, leaving 11 bases not matched to a gene. This CDR3 region has 16 residues.

The chain recombines TRBV7-9 with TRBJ2-7, with D possibly matching TRBD2 (6 bases). The V gene lost 4 bases and the J gene lost 2 bases, with 12 bases spanning the gap. Germline V gene lookup returns CDR1 SEHNR and CDR2 FQNEAQ (reference sequence). CDR3 length: 14 amino acids. The CDR3 region is CASSSRRATYEQYF. The CDR3 bases are TGTGCCAGCAGCTCCCGGAGGGCAACCTACGAGCAGTACTTC.